These 25 T cell receptor beta chains came from one sample sequenced in a study of CD8+ T cells in alopecia areata. Extracted RNA was reverse transcribed into cDNA, the sequencing template. Assay used: immunoSEQ multiplex PCR; TCRdb lists only in-frame clones, some missing. The data show about 140,000 clones, 45% to 60% seen once. Sequencing input: CD4+ T cells sorted from blood. These receptors were collected from a human donor in good health.

This chain links TRBV29-1 with TRBJ2-3; 7 bases match TRBD1. The V segment lost 7 bases and the J segment 1 base; nucleotides outside the gene matches: 8. Germline loops: CDR1 SQVTM, CDR2 ANQGSEA. This CDR3 has 14 residues. The CDR3 DNA reads TGCAGCGCAACGAATACAGGGGGCACAGATACGCAGTATTTT. Residues: CSATNTGGTDTQYF.

The chain links TRBV2 to TRBJ2-7, with TRBD2 identical over 9 bases. The CDR3 is made up of 15 amino acids. Trimming took 6 bases from V and 0 from J; bases not matched to a gene: 6. From germline, CDR1 is SNHLY and CDR2 FYNNEI. The CDR3 sequence is CASSVSGRTSYEQYF. The CDR3 DNA reads TGTGCCAGCAGCGTTAGCGGGAGAACCTCCTACGAGCAGTACTTC.

The chain joins TRBV9 to TRBJ2-7; D is uncertain. The CDR3 is 15 residues long. Trimming removed 4 bases at V and 0 bases at J, with 14 bases between. From germline, CDR1 is SGDLS and CDR2 YYNGEE. DNA for the CDR3: TGTGCCAGCAGCCCGACGCCATCCTCCTCCTACGAGCAGTACTTC. Amino acid sequence: CASSPTPSSSYEQYF.

The genes are TRBV30 and TRBJ2-7; D is perhaps TRBD2 (5 bases). The CDR3 is 14 amino acids. V was clipped by 1 base and J by 0 bases, with 10 bases between them. CDR1 and CDR2 from the germline V gene are GTSNPN and SVGIG (reference sequence). CDR3 DNA sequence: TGTGCCTGGAGTGAAGGTGGGAGCTCCTACGAGCAGTACTTC. Its protein product is CAWSEGGSSYEQYF.

The genes are TRBV28 and TRBJ2-3; D may be TRBD2 (5 bases). Looked up from germline, CDR1 is MDHEN and CDR2 is SYDVKM. The CDR3 spans 12 residues. V gave up 5 bases and J gave up 6 bases, with 9 bases separating them. CDR3 residues: CASSGGSDTQYF. In nucleotides, the CDR3 is TGTGCCAGCAGTGGCGGGTCGGATACGCAGTATTTT.

The chain carries TRBV28 and TRBJ1-2, with D unclear. Trimming cost V 2 bases and J 4 bases, with 8 bases left between them. The CDR3 spans 13 residues. Germline values: CDR1 MDHEN, CDR2 SYDVKM. In nucleotides, the CDR3 is TGTGCCAGCAGTTTAAAGGCAGCCTATGGCTACACCTTC. It yields the protein CASSLKAAYGYTF.

The V call is TRBV9, the J call TRBJ1-5; 10 bases map to TRBD1. This CDR3 comprises 14 residues. V shed 3 bases, J shed 7 bases, and the junction held 4 bases outside the gene matches. Germline CDR1 is SGDLS and CDR2 is YYNGEE. In nucleotides, the CDR3 is TGTGCCAGCAGCGCCCCGGGACAGGGGCAGCCCCAGCATTTT. It is translated as CASSAPGQGQPQHF.

The chain uses TRBV28 and TRBJ2-1; 7 positions match TRBD2. Germline assignment: CDR1 MDHEN and CDR2 SYDVKM. The V segment lost 8 bases and the J segment 8 bases; nucleotides outside the gene matches: 6. This CDR3 comprises 12 residues. The CDR3 sequence: CASQRDIDEQFF. For the CDR3, the DNA is TGTGCCAGCCAGCGGGATATTGATGAGCAGTTCTTC.

V and J are TRBV2 and TRBJ2-4, with D unclear. Per germline, CDR1 SNHLY and CDR2 FYNNEI. The CDR3 length is 15 residues. Trimming pared 7 bases from V and 4 bases from J, leaving 17 bases between. CDR3: CASKSIEEHKNIQYF. As DNA, the CDR3 is TGTGCCAGCAAATCCATAGAGGAGCATAAAAACATTCAGTACTTC.

The rearrangement joins TRBV5-6 to TRBJ1-2, with 8 positions matching TRBD1. The germline V gene encodes CDR1 SGHDT and CDR2 YYEEEE. The CDR3 has 15 residues. V lost 1 base and J lost 3; bases outside the gene matches: 5. The CDR3 protein is CASSLLDRADYGYTF. In DNA, the CDR3 is TGTGCCAGCAGCTTGCTGGACAGGGCTGACTATGGCTACACCTTC.

This chain joins TRBV29-1 and TRBJ2-1, with D unclear. With 0 bases removed from V and 4 bases from J, the gap between germline ends came to 10 bases. Germline loops: CDR1 SQVTM, CDR2 ANQGSEA. This CDR3 is built from 14 residues. The CDR3 is CSVEDLGRYNEQFF. The CDR3 bases are TGCAGCGTTGAAGATCTCGGCCGATACAATGAGCAGTTCTTC.

The chain is built from TRBV5-1 and TRBJ2-2; no reliable D call. The CDR3 consists of 13 residues. Trimming removed 0 bases from V and 6 bases from J, with 6 bases in between. CDR1 and CDR2 (germline): SGHRS, YFSETQ. Here the CDR3 DNA reads TGCGCCAGCAGCTTGGAAACTCCCGGGGAGCTGTTTTTT. This gives the protein CASSLETPGELFF.

J is TRBJ1-2 and V is TRBV20-1; 7 bases are shared with TRBD1. Germline V CDR1 and CDR2: DFQATT, SNEGSKA (reference sequence). The CDR3 is made up of 10 amino acids. The CDR3 DNA reads TGCAGAGAAGGGGGCACGGGCTACACCTTC. It is translated as CREGGTGYTF.

V gene TRBV18 combines with J gene TRBJ2-5; D is ambiguous. Germline lookup yields CDR1 KGHSH and CDR2 LQKENI. CDR3 length: 14 amino acids. Trimming removed 0 bases from V and 2 bases from J, with 7 bases in between. CDR3 loop: CASSPPTAQETQYF. The CDR3, as DNA: TGTGCCAGCTCACCACCTACAGCACAAGAGACCCAGTACTTC.

This sequence joins TRBV29-1 and TRBJ1-5; 9 positions agree with TRBD1. Germline-derived CDR1 and CDR2 are SQVTM and ANQGSEA. Trimming at V came to 7 bases and at J to 2 bases, leaving 3 bases not matched to a gene. The CDR3 sequence is 13 residues long. CDR3 loop: CSAGTGRNQPQHF. As DNA, the CDR3 is TGCAGCGCCGGGACAGGGCGCAATCAGCCCCAGCATTTT.

This clone came up a few times. The rearrangement uses TRBV4-1 and TRBJ2-6; D call uncertain. The CDR3 totals 17 residues. V lost 1 base to trimming and J lost 0 bases, with 10 bases between them. Germline values: CDR1 MGHRA, CDR2 YSYEKL. The CDR3 sequence is CASSQVAANSGANVLTF. The DNA of the CDR3 is TGCGCCAGCAGCCAAGTCGCCGCTAACTCTGGGGCCAACGTCCTGACTTTC.

This chain connects TRBV7-2 to TRBJ2-3; TRBD2 aligns across 7 bases. The CDR3 runs 15 residues. V lost 1 base and J lost 7; bases outside the gene matches: 8. Looked up from germline, CDR1 is SGHTA and CDR2 is FQGNSA. The CDR3: CASSLEGGRTHTQYF. DNA of the CDR3: TGTGCCAGCAGCTTAGAGGGCGGGAGAACTCATACGCAGTATTTT.

This chain uses TRBV5-1 with TRBJ2-5, with TRBD1 matching 7 bases. CDR3 length: 14 residues. J gave up 5 bases and V 7 bases, and 11 bases lay outside the gene matches. Germline CDR1 SGHRS, CDR2 YFSETQ. In nucleotides, the CDR3 is TGCGCCAGCTTACCTACCAGGGGGTCTGAGACCCAGTACTTC. Its translation: CASLPTRGSETQYF.

J is TRBJ1-5 and V is TRBV6-5; weak D call: TRBD1 (6 bases). Trimming removed 0 bases at V and 2 bases at J, with 11 bases between. Germline-derived CDR1 and CDR2 are MNHEY and SVGAGI. This CDR3 contains 16 residues. The CDR3 DNA is TGTGCCAGCAGTTACTCGTCGAACAGGGGCAATCAGCCCCAGCATTTT. Its translation is CASSYSSNRGNQPQHF.

J is TRBJ2-4 and V is TRBV5-1; 9 bases agree with TRBD1. The germline V gene has CDR1 SGHRS and CDR2 YFSETQ. The trim removed 4 bases at V and 2 bases at J, leaving 10 bases unmatched. This CDR3 comprises 17 residues. The CDR3 loop reads CASSGKGQGSTKNIQYF. In DNA form, the CDR3 reads TGCGCCAGCAGCGGGAAAGGACAGGGGTCGACCAAAAACATTCAGTACTTC.

This clone was observed a handful of times. V usage is TRBV6-5 and J usage is TRBJ2-3; 8 bases fit TRBD2. The CDR3 covers 15 residues. The V gene's germline CDR1 is MNHEY and CDR2 SVGAGI. The V segment lost 6 bases and the J segment 2 bases; nucleotides outside the gene matches: 7. The CDR3, as DNA: TGTGCCAGCAGGCGGGGGGAGGGCCACACAGATACGCAGTATTTT. Protein sequence: CASRRGEGHTDTQYF.

The J gene is TRBJ2-3, the V gene TRBV5-6, with D perhaps assigned TRBD1 or TRBD2 (5 bases each). Trimming cost V 3 bases and J 2 bases, with 16 bases left between them. The CDR3 has 16 amino acids. CDR1 is SGHDT, CDR2 YYEEEE, per germline. CDR3 sequence: CASSSVRAGTTDTQYF. In nucleotides, the CDR3 is TGTGCCAGCAGCTCGGTAAGGGCAGGGACCACAGATACGCAGTATTTT.

This clone was picked up a small number of times. The chain has TRBV28 and TRBJ2-7, with 7 bases aligning to TRBD1. The J segment lost 4 bases and the V segment lost 7 bases, leaving 13 bases of the junction unmatched. Germline CDR1 reads MDHEN; CDR2 reads SYDVKM. The CDR3 has 15 residues. The CDR3 nucleotides read TGTGCCAGCAAAGGGGCTGCGCAGGGGGAGTACGAGCAGTACTTC. This translates into CASKGAAQGEYEQYF.

The table lists this clone with a count of one. The rearrangement uses TRBV18 and TRBJ2-1, with no clear D. The CDR3 is 11 residues long. V dropped 6 bases and J dropped 5 bases, with 5 bases sitting between them. From germline, CDR1 is KGHSH and CDR2 LQKENI. CDR3 nucleotide sequence: TGTGCCAGCTCGCTGAACAATGAGCAGTTCTTC. This gives the protein CASSLNNEQFF.

This chain joins TRBV29-1 and TRBJ2-2, with 7 bases lining up with TRBD2. CDR1 and CDR2 (germline): SQVTM, ANQGSEA. With 5 bases clipped from V and 1 base from J, the junction kept 4 bases outside the gene matches. The CDR3 contains 14 residues. The CDR3 loop reads CSVRSSGNTGELFF. For the CDR3, the DNA is TGCAGCGTTCGGTCTAGCGGGAACACCGGGGAGCTGTTTTTT.